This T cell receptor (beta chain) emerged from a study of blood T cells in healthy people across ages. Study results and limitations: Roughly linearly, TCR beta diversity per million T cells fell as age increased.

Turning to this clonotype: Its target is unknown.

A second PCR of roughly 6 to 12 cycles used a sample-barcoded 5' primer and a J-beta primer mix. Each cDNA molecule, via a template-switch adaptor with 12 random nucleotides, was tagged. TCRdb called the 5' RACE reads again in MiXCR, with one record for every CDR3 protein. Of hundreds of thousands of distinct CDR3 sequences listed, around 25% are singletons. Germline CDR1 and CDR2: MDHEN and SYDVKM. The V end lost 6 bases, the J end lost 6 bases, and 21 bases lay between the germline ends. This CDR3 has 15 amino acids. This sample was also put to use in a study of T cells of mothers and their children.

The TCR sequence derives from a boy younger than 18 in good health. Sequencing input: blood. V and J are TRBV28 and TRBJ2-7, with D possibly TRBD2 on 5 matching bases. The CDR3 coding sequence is TGTGCCAGCAGCCCCCTCGGGAAAAAATGGGGCGAGCAGTACTTC. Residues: CASSPLGKKWGEQYF.